Below, one T cell receptor (beta chain) is given with its context. This specimen comes from a study of control samples from healthy donors and cancer patients. Germline loops: CDR1 SGDLS, CDR2 YYNGEE. There are 17 residues in the CDR3. Trimming removed 4 bases at V and 0 bases at J, with 18 bases between. The protocol was immunoSEQ multiplex PCR, while the TCRdb copy is restricted to in-frame clones and leaves out a portion. The sample lists about 120,000 clones, roughly 88% occurring once. The chain links TRBV9 to TRBJ2-3; TRBD2 is a possible D gene (6 bases). The TCR was taken from a man aged 40-49 years in good health. The specimen was blood. CDR3 sequence (DNA): TGTGCCAGCAGCCTAGGGGTAGGGACTCGGAGCACAGATACGCAGTATTTT. Protein sequence: CASSLGVGTRSTDTQYF.